These 22 T cell receptor beta chains came from one sample sequenced in a study of blood T cell repertoires in COVID-19. Assay: immunoSEQ multiplex PCR; the TCRdb copy retains only in-frame clones and omits some. The sample has hundreds of thousands of clones, 85% seen once. Sequencing was carried out using PBMCs or T cells enriched from blood (not recorded which). The receptors derive from a woman aged 30 to 39 who had been exposed to COVID-19.

J is TRBJ1-2 and V is TRBV24-1; TRBD1 matches 9 bases. The CDR3 contains 15 residues. CDR1 and CDR2 (germline): KGHDR, SFDVKD. V shed 3 bases and J 6 bases; nucleotides not matched to a gene: 7. The DNA for the CDR3 is TGTGCCACCAGTGATCCCACAGGGGGCGTCGATGGCTACACCTTC. This sequence encodes CATSDPTGGVDGYTF.

The chain recombines TRBV7-2 with TRBJ2-3, with 11 bases matching TRBD2. This CDR3 is built from 15 residues. In germline, CDR1 is SGHTA, CDR2 FQGNSA. Trimming took 6 bases from V and 2 from J; bases not matched to a gene: 4. The CDR3 bases are TGTGCCAGCAGGGCTAGCGGGGGGACCACAGATACGCAGTATTTT. Translation gives CASRASGGTTDTQYF.

The chain couples TRBV24-1 to TRBJ2-3; 12 bases line up with TRBD2. Germline assignment: CDR1 KGHDR and CDR2 SFDVKD. The CDR3 sequence is 16 residues long. Unmatched junction bases numbered 5, after V lost 2 bases and J lost 6 bases. CDR3 coding DNA: TGTGCCACCAGTGATTCTCGGACTAGCGGGGTTGATACGCAGTATTTT. Amino acids: CATSDSRTSGVDTQYF.

The rearrangement links TRBV6-5 to TRBJ2-7; 8 bases fit TRBD1. The CDR3 totals 14 residues. The germline gives CDR1 MNHEY, CDR2 SVGAGI. V lost 6 bases, J lost 2 bases, and 6 bases stayed unmatched. CDR3 residues: CASSLRQGTYEQYF. CDR3 coding DNA: TGTGCCAGCAGCCTACGACAGGGGACCTACGAGCAGTACTTC.

The J gene is TRBJ2-3, the V gene TRBV6-5; D is undetermined. Germline V gene lookup returns CDR1 MNHEY and CDR2 SVGAGI. V lost 2 bases and J 0 bases, leaving 9 bases between the germline ends. The CDR3 is made up of 15 amino acids. The CDR3 nucleotides are TGTGCCAGCAGTTACGATACTATTAGCACAGATACGCAGTATTTT. The encoded protein is CASSYDTISTDTQYF.

This clone has a single count. The CDR3 DNA sequence: TGTGCCAGAAGCTTAGCACGGGGAGAGGCCAATCAGCCCCAGCATTTT. It translates to CARSLARGEANQPQHF. This chain links TRBV7-5 with TRBJ1-5. TRBV7-5 is tagged as a pseudogene. The CDR3 runs to 16 residues.

This chain connects TRBV21-1 to TRBJ1-4. TRBV21-1 has pseudogene status. This CDR3 contains 15 residues. CDR3 DNA: TGTGCCAGCAGCAAAGCGCGGGGTAAGGGTGAAAAACTGTTTTTT. Its protein product is CASSKARGKGEKLFF.

The chain uses TRBV6-1 and TRBJ2-3, with a tentative D call TRBD2 (6 bases). The germline V and J ends were trimmed by 3 bases and 1 base, with 11 bases remaining between them. CDR1 MNHNS and CDR2 SASEGT come from the germline V gene. The CDR3 has 15 residues. CDR3 sequence (DNA): TGTGCCAGCAGTGACCGACTAGGGGGCACAGATACGCAGTATTTT. Translation: CASSDRLGGTDTQYF.

The chain recombines TRBV6-2 or TRBV6-3 with TRBJ1-3; D unclear. Germline CDR1 reads MNHEY; CDR2 reads SVGEGT. V was shortened by 2 bases and J by 0 bases, with 8 bases between the two germline ends. CDR3 length: 15 residues. The CDR3 loop is CASSYRILSGNTIYF. CDR3 bases: TGTGCCAGCAGTTACCGTATACTCTCTGGAAACACCATATATTTT.

As regards this clone: The identical CDR3 is also encoded by other nucleotide sequences in the sample. The chain combines TRBV18 with TRBJ1-1; 10 bases agree with TRBD1. Germline V CDR1 and CDR2: KGHSH, LQKENI. This CDR3 is 15 amino acids long. Germline trimming cut 3 bases from V and 5 bases from J; bases unmatched to any gene: 6. The CDR3 is CASSPRQGARTEAFF. CDR3 DNA: TGTGCCAGCTCACCCCGACAGGGGGCCAGGACTGAAGCTTTCTTT.

This clone has only a few counts. The chain couples TRBV7-9 to TRBJ2-7, with TRBD2 identical over 11 bases. The CDR3 loop spans 14 amino acids. Germline CDR1 and CDR2: SEHNR and FQNEAQ (reference sequence). Trimming took 5 bases from V and 2 from J; bases not matched to a gene: 2. The CDR3 region has the DNA TGTGCCAGCAGCCCTAGCGGGGGGACCTACGAGCAGTACTTC. It specifies CASSPSGGTYEQYF. Together with reference TRBV7-9 and TRBJ2-7, the CDR3 gives the full variable domain: DTGVSQNPRHKITKRGQNVTFRCDPISEHNRLYWYRQTLGQGPEFLTYFQNEAQLEKSRLLSDRFSAERPKGSFSTLEIQRTEQGDSAMYLCASSPSGGTYEQYFGPGTRLTVT.

The chain combines TRBV28 with TRBJ1-2, with 7 bases that match TRBD1. Germline V gene lookup returns CDR1 MDHEN and CDR2 SYDVKM. The CDR3 extends over 14 amino acids. V was clipped by 6 bases and J by 4 bases; unmatched bases: 8. The CDR3 bases are TGTGCCAGCAGATTAGAGACAGGGACCTATGGCTACACCTTC. As protein: CASRLETGTYGYTF.

The CDR3 sequence is CASSLTGASTNEKLFF. CDR3 in DNA: TGTGCCAGCAGTCTGACAGGGGCCTCAACTAATGAAAAACTGTTTTTT. The gene calls are TRBV2 and TRBJ1-4; 8 bases are a match to TRBD1. After removal of 5 bases from V and 0 bases from J, the junction contained 5 bases not matched to a gene. Germline lookup yields CDR1 SNHLY and CDR2 FYNNEI. The CDR3 has 16 residues.

The chain links TRBV30 to TRBJ1-5; D perhaps matches TRBD1 (5 bases). The CDR3 runs 12 residues. Germline CDR1 and CDR2: GTSNPN and SVGIG (reference sequence). Trimming shortened V by 4 bases and J by 5 bases, and 9 bases separated the two germline ends. CDR3 sequence reads: CAWKGYDQPQHF. CDR3 nucleotide sequence: TGTGCCTGGAAGGGGTACGATCAGCCCCAGCATTTT.

The CDR3 DNA reads as TGTGCCAGCAGTTTAAGCCCGTCTGGAGGCAATCAGCCCCAGCATTTT. Translated, it gives CASSLSPSGGNQPQHF. This chain connects TRBV27 to TRBJ1-5; no clear D gene. Germline assignment: CDR1 MNHEY and CDR2 SMNVEV (reference sequence). Between the trimmed V and J ends, which lost 2 bases and 2 bases, there was a span of 13 bases. The CDR3 sequence is 16 residues long.

This clone was detected once. The chain links TRBV6-5 to TRBJ1-1, with no clear D. Germline lookup yields CDR1 MNHEY and CDR2 SVGAGI. V gave up 6 bases and J gave up 2 bases, with 10 bases separating them. The CDR3 is 13 amino acids. The DNA for the CDR3 is TGTGCCAGCAGACCCGAAGCTAACACTGAAGCTTTCTTT. Amino acids: CASRPEANTEAFF.

The rearrangement joins TRBV24-1 to TRBJ2-3, with a weak D call TRBD1 (5 bases). The germline gives CDR1 KGHDR, CDR2 SFDVKD. V gave up 7 bases and J gave up 3 bases, with 19 bases separating them. There are 16 residues in the CDR3. The CDR3, as DNA: TGTGCCACCAGGCCCTCACCCGCAGGGATAACAGATACGCAGTATTTT. Protein sequence: CATRPSPAGITDTQYF.

The chain links TRBV6-2 or TRBV6-3 to TRBJ2-1; D possibly corresponds to TRBD1 (6 bases). Trimming stripped 6 bases from V and 3 bases from J, with 15 bases between. The CDR3 contains 15 residues. CDR1 MNHEY and CDR2 SVGEGT come from the germline V gene. The CDR3 is CASSPPDRFYNEQFF. DNA for the CDR3: TGTGCCAGCAGCCCACCCGACAGGTTCTACAATGAGCAGTTCTTC.

This clone was counted many times. V usage is TRBV2 and J usage is TRBJ2-1; D ambiguous. Germline V gene lookup returns CDR1 SNHLY and CDR2 FYNNEI. This CDR3 contains 12 residues. Trimming removed 5 bases from V and 6 bases from J, with 8 bases in between. The CDR3 DNA is TGTGCCAGCAGTTTTCAGCGCAATGAGCAGTTCTTC. Translating gives CASSFQRNEQFF.

This clone has only one observation. The chain joins TRBV28 to TRBJ1-5, with 7 bases lining up with TRBD1. The length of the CDR3 is 14 residues. V lost 6 bases, J lost 4 bases, and 6 bases stayed unmatched. Germline V gives CDR1 MDHEN, CDR2 SYDVKM. The CDR3 DNA follows: TGTGCCAGCAGCCTCCAGGGGGGAAATCAGCCCCAGCATTTT. This codes for CASSLQGGNQPQHF.

The V gene is TRBV5-1, the J gene TRBJ2-1; 16 positions agree with TRBD2. With 0 bases clipped from V and 10 bases from J, the junction kept 10 bases outside the gene matches. The CDR3 spans 18 residues. The germline V gene encodes CDR1 SGHRS and CDR2 YFSETQ. Here the CDR3 DNA reads TGCGCCAGCAGCTTGGAGGGACTAGCGGGGGGGCGGTTTAGGGAGCAGTTCTTC. Translated, it gives CASSLEGLAGGRFREQFF.

The rearrangement links TRBV28 to TRBJ1-5, with D tentatively TRBD1 (5 bases). Germline assignment: CDR1 MDHEN and CDR2 SYDVKM. Trimming took off 7 bases at V and 5 bases at J, with 15 bases between the two ends. CDR3 length: 14 amino acids. CDR3: CASKGGAPDQPQHF. The CDR3 DNA reads TGTGCCAGCAAGGGAGGGGCCCCCGATCAGCCCCAGCATTTT.